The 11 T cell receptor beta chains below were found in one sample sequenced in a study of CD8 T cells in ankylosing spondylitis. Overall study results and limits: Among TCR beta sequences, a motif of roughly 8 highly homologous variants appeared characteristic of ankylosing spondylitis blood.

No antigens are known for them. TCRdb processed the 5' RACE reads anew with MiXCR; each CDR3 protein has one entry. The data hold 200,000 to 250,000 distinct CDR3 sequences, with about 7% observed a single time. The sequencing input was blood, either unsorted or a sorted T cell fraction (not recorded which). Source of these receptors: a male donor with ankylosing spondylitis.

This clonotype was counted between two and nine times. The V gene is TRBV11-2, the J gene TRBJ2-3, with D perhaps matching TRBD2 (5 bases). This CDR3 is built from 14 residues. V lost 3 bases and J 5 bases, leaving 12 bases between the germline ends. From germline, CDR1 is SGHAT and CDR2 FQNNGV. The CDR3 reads CASSFGSGIDTQYF. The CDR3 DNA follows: TGTGCCAGCAGCTTCGGAAGCGGAATAGATACGCAGTATTTT.

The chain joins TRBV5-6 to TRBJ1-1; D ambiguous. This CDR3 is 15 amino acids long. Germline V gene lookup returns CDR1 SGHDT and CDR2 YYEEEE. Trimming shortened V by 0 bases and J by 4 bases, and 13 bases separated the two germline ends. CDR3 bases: TGTGCCAGCAGCTTGGATCCCCCAAGAGTCACTGAAGCTTTCTTT. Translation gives CASSLDPPRVTEAFF.

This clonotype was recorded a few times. CDR3 protein: CASRVLGGPDTQYF. CDR3 nucleotides: TGTGCCAGCAGGGTACTGGGAGGGCCAGATACGCAGTATTTT. This chain connects TRBV28 to TRBJ2-3; 7 bases map to TRBD2. The CDR3 runs 14 residues. Germline assignment: CDR1 MDHEN and CDR2 SYDVKM. Trimming removed 6 bases from V and 4 bases from J; junction bases left unmatched: 7. The full variable domain, its missing parts supplied by reference TRBV28 and TRBJ2-3, is DVKVTQSSRYLVKRTGEKVFLECVQDMDHENMFWYRQDPGLGLRLIYFSYDVKMKEKGDIPEGYSVSREKKERFSLILESASTNQTSMYLCASRVLGGPDTQYFGPGTRLTVL.

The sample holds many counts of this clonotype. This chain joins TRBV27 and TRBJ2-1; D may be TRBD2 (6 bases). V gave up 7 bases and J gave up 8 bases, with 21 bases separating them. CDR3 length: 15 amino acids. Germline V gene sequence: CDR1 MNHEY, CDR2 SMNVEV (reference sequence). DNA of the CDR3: TGTGCCAGCACATTCAGACAGAGCTGGGAGGATGAGCAGTTCTTC. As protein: CASTFRQSWEDEQFF.

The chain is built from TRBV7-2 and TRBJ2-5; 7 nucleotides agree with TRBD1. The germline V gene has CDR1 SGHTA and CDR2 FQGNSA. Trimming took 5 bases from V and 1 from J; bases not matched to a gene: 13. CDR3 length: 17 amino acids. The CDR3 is CASSPRPTDRFQETQYF. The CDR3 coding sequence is TGTGCCAGCAGCCCGCGACCGACGGACAGGTTCCAAGAGACCCAGTACTTC.

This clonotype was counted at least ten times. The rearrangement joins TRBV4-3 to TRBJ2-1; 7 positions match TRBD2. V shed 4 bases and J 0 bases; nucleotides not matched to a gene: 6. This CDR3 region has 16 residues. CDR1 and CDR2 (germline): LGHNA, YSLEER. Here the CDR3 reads CASSLRAGSSYNEQFF. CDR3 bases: TGCGCCAGCAGCCTAAGAGCGGGGAGCTCCTACAATGAGCAGTTCTTC.

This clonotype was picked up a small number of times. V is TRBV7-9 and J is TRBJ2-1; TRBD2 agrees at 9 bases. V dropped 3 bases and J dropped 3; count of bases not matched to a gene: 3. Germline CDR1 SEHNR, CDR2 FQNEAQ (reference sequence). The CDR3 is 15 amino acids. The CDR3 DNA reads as TGTGCCAGCAGCTTCCTAGCGGGGAGCTACAATGAGCAGTTCTTC. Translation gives CASSFLAGSYNEQFF.

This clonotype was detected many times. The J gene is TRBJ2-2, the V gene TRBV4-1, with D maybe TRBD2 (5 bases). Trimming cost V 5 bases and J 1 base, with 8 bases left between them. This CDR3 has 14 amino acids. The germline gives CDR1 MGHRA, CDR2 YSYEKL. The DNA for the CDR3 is TGCGCCAGCAGCTTAACTAGGAACACCGGGGAGCTGTTTTTT. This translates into CASSLTRNTGELFF.

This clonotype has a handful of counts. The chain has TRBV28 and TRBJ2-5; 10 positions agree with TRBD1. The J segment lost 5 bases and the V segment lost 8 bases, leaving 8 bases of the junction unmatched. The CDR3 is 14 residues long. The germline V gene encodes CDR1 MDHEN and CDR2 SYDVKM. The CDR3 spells CASAGQGNLETQYF. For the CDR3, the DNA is TGTGCCAGCGCGGGACAGGGGAATCTGGAGACCCAGTACTTC. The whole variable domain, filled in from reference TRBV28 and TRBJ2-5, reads DVKVTQSSRYLVKRTGEKVFLECVQDMDHENMFWYRQDPGLGLRLIYFSYDVKMKEKGDIPEGYSVSREKKERFSLILESASTNQTSMYLCASAGQGNLETQYFGPGTRLLVL.

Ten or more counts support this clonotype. The chain's CDR3 is CASSQSLQGVYSYEQYF. In DNA, the CDR3 is TGCGCCAGCAGCCAGTCTTTACAGGGGGTTTACTCCTACGAGCAGTACTTC. This sequence joins TRBV4-1 and TRBJ2-7, with TRBD1 matching over 8 bases. V trimming: 3 bases; J trimming: 0 bases; junction bases outside the gene matches: 10. Germline CDR1 and CDR2: MGHRA and YSYEKL. This CDR3 is built from 17 residues.

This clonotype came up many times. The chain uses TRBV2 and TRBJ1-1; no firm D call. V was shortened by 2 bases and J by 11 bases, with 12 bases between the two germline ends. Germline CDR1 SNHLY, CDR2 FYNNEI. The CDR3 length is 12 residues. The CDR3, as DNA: TGTGCCAGCAGTGAAAGTGAGGGAAGGGCTTTCTTT. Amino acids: CASSESEGRAFF. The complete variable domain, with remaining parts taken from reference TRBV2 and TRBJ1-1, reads EPEVTQTPSHQVTQMGQEVILRCVPISNHLYFYWYRQILGQKVEFLVSFYNNEISEKSEIFDDQFSVERPDGSNFTLKIRSTKLEDSAMYFCASSESEGRAFFGQGTRLTVV.